Listed here are 2 T cell receptor beta chains from one sample, sequenced in a study of blood T cell repertoires in COVID-19. This table comes from immunoSEQ multiplex PCR, and its TCRdb copy is limited to in-frame clones, with some not included. The table shows about 210,000 clones, with just over 85% occurring only once. Sequencing was carried out using peripheral blood. These receptors all stem from a man younger than 35 with active or convalescent COVID-19.

V is TRBV11-3 and J is TRBJ2-1; 13 bases are shared with TRBD2. J was trimmed by 2 bases and V by 2 bases; bases with no gene match: 3. The CDR3 runs to 17 residues. Germline assignment: CDR1 SGHNT and CDR2 YENEEA. CDR3 region: CASSLSGLAGAYNEQFF. In DNA, the CDR3 is TGTGCCAGCAGCTTAAGCGGACTAGCGGGAGCCTACAATGAGCAGTTCTTC. The whole variable domain, filled in from reference TRBV11-3 and TRBJ2-1, reads EAGVVQSPRYKIIEKKQPVAFWCNPISGHNTLYWYLQNLGQGPELLIRYENEEAVDDSQLPKDRFSAERLKGVDSTLKIQPAELGDSAVYLCASSLSGLAGAYNEQFFGPGTRLTVL.

This clone was seen a handful of times. J is TRBJ1-5 and V is TRBV7-9; possibly TRBD1 for D (6 bases). The CDR3 length is 17 residues. CDR1 SEHNR and CDR2 FQNEAQ come from the germline V gene (reference sequence). Trimming shortened V by 1 base and J by 6 bases, and 19 bases separated the two germline ends. The CDR3 DNA is TGTGCCAGCAGCTTAGGGGTCGGGCAGGGGCTAATTCAGCCCCAGCATTTT. The encoded protein is CASSLGVGQGLIQPQHF.